The 25 T cell receptor beta chains below all came from one sample that was sequenced in a study of preoperative IRX-2 immunotherapy in early breast cancer. Treatment meaning: preoperative locoregional IRX-2 cytokine immunotherapy. Profiling relied on immunoSEQ multiplex PCR, and the TCRdb table lists in-frame clones only, not all of them. The profile shows fewer than 25,000 clones, about 90% of them singletons. Sequenced here: tumor tissue, sampled after IRX-2 immunotherapy. The origin of the receptors is a human donor with breast cancer.

The chain carries TRBV4-1 and TRBJ2-1; maybe TRBD2 (5 bases). Deletions cut 0 bases from V and 4 bases from J, with 16 bases between. The CDR3 sequence is 17 residues long. From germline, CDR1 is MGHRA and CDR2 YSYEKL. The CDR3 DNA sequence: TGCGCCAGCAGCCAAGATCTTGAGGGTTCGGGGTACAATGAGCAGTTCTTC. Its translation: CASSQDLEGSGYNEQFF.

In this sample, this clone turned up once. V is TRBV11-3 and J is TRBJ1-1; no reliable D call. Trimming took off 1 base at V and 5 bases at J, with 8 bases between the two ends. CDR1 is SGHNT and CDR2 is YENEEA in the germline V gene. This CDR3 has 13 amino acids. Here the CDR3 DNA reads TGTGCCAGCAGCTTAGTTGCGTTGACTGAAGCTTTCTTT. This sequence encodes CASSLVALTEAFF. The full variable domain, with the rest looked up from reference TRBV11-3 and TRBJ1-1, is EAGVVQSPRYKIIEKKQPVAFWCNPISGHNTLYWYLQNLGQGPELLIRYENEEAVDDSQLPKDRFSAERLKGVDSTLKIQPAELGDSAVYLCASSLVALTEAFFGQGTRLTVV.

The chain carries TRBV4-2 and TRBJ1-2, with 10 bases lining up with TRBD1. Germline CDR1 is LGHNA and CDR2 is YNFKEQ. The CDR3 is 14 amino acids. The junction had 8 bases not matched to a gene; V was cut back by 6 bases and J by 7 bases. DNA for the CDR3: TGTGCCAGCAGTAAACCGGGACAGGGGTTTGGCTACACCTTC. It encodes CASSKPGQGFGYTF.

The chain has TRBV5-1 and TRBJ1-1, with TRBD1 as a possible D gene (6 bases). V was cut by 0 bases and J by 0 bases, with 15 bases left in between. The CDR3 is 17 amino acids. CDR1 is SGHRS and CDR2 is YFSETQ in the germline V gene. CDR3 amino acids: CASSLGLTRDMNTEAFF. The DNA for the CDR3 is TGCGCCAGCAGCTTGGGACTAACAAGGGACATGAACACTGAAGCTTTCTTT.

The V gene is TRBV6-5, the J gene TRBJ1-5; D is unclear. This CDR3 spans 15 amino acids. V lost 0 bases, J lost 2 bases, and 8 bases lay in between. Germline V lookup: CDR1 MNHEY, CDR2 SVGAGI. The DNA for the CDR3 is TGTGCCAGCAGTTACTCGGGTAGGGGCAATCAGCCCCAGCATTTT. It translates to CASSYSGRGNQPQHF.

This rearrangement joins TRBV25-1 to TRBJ1-6; D is perhaps TRBD1 (5 bases). Germline loops: CDR1 MGHDK, CDR2 SYGVNS. This CDR3 spans 14 amino acids. V lost 4 bases and J 5 bases, leaving 9 bases between the germline ends. CDR3 region: CASSGWGDNSPLHF. In DNA, the CDR3 is TGTGCCAGCAGTGGCTGGGGGGATAATTCACCCCTCCACTTT.

The chain employs TRBV5-1 and TRBJ2-3; TRBD2 agrees at 11 bases. The CDR3 has 16 amino acids. Germline V lookup: CDR1 SGHRS, CDR2 YFSETQ. Unmatched junction bases numbered 1, after V lost 0 bases and J lost 1 base. The CDR3 DNA reads as TGCGCCAGCAGCTTGGCTAGCGGGGGGCGCACAGATACGCAGTATTTT. It is translated as CASSLASGGRTDTQYF.

The rearrangement links TRBV6-5 to TRBJ2-3; tentative D call: TRBD2 (6 bases). The CDR3 spans 13 residues. The V and J ends lost 7 bases and 7 bases respectively, with 15 bases between them. Per germline, CDR1 MNHEY and CDR2 SVGAGI. The CDR3 region is CASMGLAWHTQYF. The CDR3, as DNA: TGTGCCAGCATGGGTCTAGCGTGGCATACGCAGTATTTT.

The V call is TRBV25-1, the J call TRBJ2-5; 8 nucleotides match TRBD2. CDR1 is MGHDK, CDR2 SYGVNS, per germline. Trimming removed 4 bases from V and 5 bases from J; junction bases left unmatched: 6. The CDR3 sequence is 14 residues long. In DNA, the CDR3 is TGTGCCAGCAGTGCCTATAGCGGGGTTGAGACCCAGTACTTC. This encodes CASSAYSGVETQYF. Full variable domain (rest looked up from reference TRBV25-1 and TRBJ2-5): EADIYQTPRYLVIGTGKKITLECSQTMGHDKMYWYQQDPGMELHLIHYSYGVNSTEKGDLSSESTVSRIRTEHFPLTLESARPSHTSQYLCASSAYSGVETQYFGPGTRLLVL.

The chain links TRBV27 to TRBJ1-6; no definite D call. Germline CDR1 and CDR2: MNHEY and SMNVEV (reference sequence). The CDR3 covers 13 residues. The V end lost 5 bases, the J end lost 5 bases, and 7 bases lay between the germline ends. CDR3 in DNA: TGTGCCAGCAGTAGCCAGAATAATTCACCCCTCCACTTT. Its protein product is CASSSQNNSPLHF.

The genes are TRBV6-5 and TRBJ1-5; D is unresolved. There are 14 residues in the CDR3. Trimming removed 4 bases from V and 2 bases from J, with 9 bases in between. CDR1 and CDR2 (germline): MNHEY, SVGAGI. The CDR3 here is CASSSGVGNQPQHF. The CDR3 bases are TGTGCCAGCAGTTCGGGAGTCGGCAATCAGCCCCAGCATTTT.

V and J are TRBV6-1 and TRBJ1-3, with D possibly being TRBD1 (5 bases). Germline V gene data show CDR1 as MNHNS and CDR2 as SASEGT. The V end was cut by 2 bases, the J end by 3 bases, with 17 bases between. The CDR3 has 17 residues. The CDR3 spells CASSEMRRGAGGNTIYF. CDR3 nucleotide sequence: TGTGCCAGCAGTGAAATGCGGAGGGGCGCCGGTGGAAACACCATATATTTT.

The chain employs TRBV12-5 and TRBJ2-7; D may be TRBD1 (7 bases). Trimming removed 0 bases from V and 6 bases from J, with 12 bases in between. Per germline, CDR1 LGHNT and CDR2 FRNRAP. The CDR3 runs 14 residues. The CDR3 sequence is CASGLVRQGGEQYV. The CDR3 coding sequence is TGTGCTAGTGGTTTGGTACGACAGGGAGGCGAGCAGTACGTC.

The chain joins TRBV9 to TRBJ1-3, with 8 nucleotides matching TRBD1. The J segment lost 14 bases and the V segment lost 4 bases, leaving 17 bases of the junction unmatched. Germline V gives CDR1 SGDLS, CDR2 YYNGEE. This CDR3 comprises 15 residues. CDR3 loop: CASSPTPIGQGGLYF. Here the CDR3 DNA reads TGTGCCAGCAGCCCCACCCCGATCGGACAGGGTGGCCTATATTTT.

CDR3 region: CASTAGPPAGNQPQHF. CDR3 DNA sequence: TGTGCCAGTACCGCGGGACCACCGGCCGGCAATCAGCCCCAGCATTTT. The chain combines TRBV19 with TRBJ1-5; a possible D gene is TRBD1 (5 bases). This CDR3 contains 16 residues. The V gene's germline CDR1 is LNHDA and CDR2 SQIVND (reference sequence). Trimming took off 7 bases at V and 2 bases at J, with 18 bases between the two ends.

This rearrangement joins TRBV6-6 to TRBJ1-1; 10 nucleotides line up with TRBD1. Germline V lookup: CDR1 MNHNY, CDR2 SVGAGI (reference sequence). V was pared by 5 bases and J by 1 base, with 4 bases of the junction left unmatched. The CDR3 is 15 residues long. The CDR3 loop reads CASSRTGGSNTEAFF. CDR3 nucleotide sequence: TGTGCCAGCAGTAGGACAGGGGGTTCGAACACTGAAGCTTTCTTT.

The CDR3 is CASSGDDRAQHF. The DNA for the CDR3 is TGTGCCAGCAGTGGGGATGACAGAGCCCAGCATTTT. V is TRBV6-6 and J is TRBJ1-5; tentatively, D is TRBD1 (5 bases). From germline, CDR1 is MNHNY and CDR2 SVGAGI (reference sequence). V dropped 5 bases and J dropped 11 bases, with 13 bases sitting between them. The CDR3 extends over 12 amino acids.

The chain recombines TRBV6-6 with TRBJ1-1; perhaps TRBD1 as D (5 bases). Germline V gene sequence: CDR1 MNHNY, CDR2 SVGAGI (reference sequence). The germline V and J ends were trimmed by 9 bases and 3 bases, with 17 bases remaining between them. The CDR3 covers 14 residues. CDR3 DNA: TGTGCCAGTAAACTTGGGGCCGGCGACACTGAAGCTTTCTTT. It is translated as CASKLGAGDTEAFF.

The CDR3 DNA is TGTGCCAGCAGTGAAGACTTCACAGGCAATCAGCCCCAGCATTTT. It yields the protein CASSEDFTGNQPQHF. The J gene is TRBJ1-5, the V gene TRBV2; D unresolved. Trimming removed 1 base at V and 2 bases at J, with 9 bases between. CDR3 length: 15 residues. CDR1 and CDR2 (germline): SNHLY, FYNNEI.

As concerns this clone: At one end, the junction sequence differs from germline, possibly due to a read error. The V call is TRBV18, the J call TRBJ1-2; 7 nucleotides line up with TRBD1. CDR3 size: 17 residues. The germline V gene encodes CDR1 KGHSH and CDR2 LQKENI. The CDR3 protein is CASSPGAATGANYGYTF. The DNA for the CDR3 is TGTGCCAGCTCACCAGGAGCCGCTACAGGGGCTAATTATGGCTACACCTTC.

V usage is TRBV28 and J usage is TRBJ1-3; D is ambiguous. CDR1 is MDHEN and CDR2 is SYDVKM in the germline V gene. There are 14 residues in the CDR3. V lost 6 bases, J lost 1 base, and 10 bases lay in between. CDR3 sequence reads: CASRVGNSGNTIYF. For the CDR3, the DNA is TGTGCCAGCAGGGTAGGGAATTCTGGAAACACCATATATTTT.

The chain carries TRBV11-3 and TRBJ2-3, with TRBD1 as a possible D gene (5 bases). The V and J ends lost 5 bases and 3 bases respectively, with 6 bases between them. CDR1 and CDR2 (germline): SGHNT, YENEEA. The CDR3 runs to 12 residues. The DNA for the CDR3 is TGTGCCAGCAGCGGGGCGACAGATACGCAGTATTTT. Translated: CASSGATDTQYF. The full variable domain, in which reference TRBV11-3 and TRBJ2-3 provide the parts outside the CDR3, is EAGVVQSPRYKIIEKKQPVAFWCNPISGHNTLYWYLQNLGQGPELLIRYENEEAVDDSQLPKDRFSAERLKGVDSTLKIQPAELGDSAVYLCASSGATDTQYFGPGTRLTVL.

The chain joins TRBV5-4 to TRBJ1-2; D is undetermined. The germline gives CDR1 SGHNT, CDR2 YYREEE (reference sequence). The CDR3 is 15 amino acids. Trimming left V 6 bases short and J 4 bases short, with 19 bases between. CDR3 sequence reads: CASIPGFTSGYGYTF. CDR3 coding DNA: TGTGCCAGCATCCCCGGATTTACCTCGGGCTATGGCTACACCTTC.

This sequence joins TRBV5-1 and TRBJ2-1; no clear D. Germline values: CDR1 SGHRS, CDR2 YFSETQ. Trimming cost V 0 bases and J 4 bases, with 8 bases left between them. The CDR3 covers 14 residues. CDR3 sequence reads: CASSLVGEYNEQFF. The CDR3 DNA is TGCGCCAGCAGCTTGGTCGGCGAATACAATGAGCAGTTCTTC.

The genes are TRBV6-5 and TRBJ2-3; 9 bases align to TRBD2. Trimming at V came to 3 bases and at J to 5 bases, leaving 9 bases not matched to a gene. Germline CDR1 and CDR2: MNHEY and SVGAGI. The CDR3 is 16 residues long. CDR3 nucleotide sequence: TGTGCCAGCAGTTATCTTCGCGGGGGGGCGGGAGATACGCAGTATTTT. Translated, it gives CASSYLRGGAGDTQYF.